This TCR beta chain was sequenced during a study of read filtering for tumor transcriptome and immune sequencing. Study summary: Mean patient age was around 66 years, range roughly 40 to 80; 17 male, 14 to 15 female. IR-seq gave about 4.05 to 11 million TCR reads per sample; RNA-seq gave roughly 80 to 1,300. Transcriptome libraries were built from DNase-treated RNA. Study-wide results and caveats: Correlation between methods rose after single-read clonotypes were removed.

This clonotype was observed at least ten times. Its specificity is unknown. Looked up from germline, CDR1 is LNHDA and CDR2 is SQIVND (reference sequence). CDR3 size: 16 residues. V was clipped by 3 bases and J by 3 bases; unmatched bases: 7. This library used about 400 ng RNA and molecular barcoded adaptors spanning alpha/delta and beta/gamma chains. Via MiXCR, TCRdb re-called the reads, giving one row per CDR3 protein. Of about 50,000 distinct CDR3 sequences in the sample, around a fifth were seen once. Sample: a population of CD138-negative cells sorted from bone marrow. The chain joins TRBV19 to TRBJ1-5; 8 bases line up with TRBD1. This receptor was identified in a donor at least 40 years old with multiple myeloma. The CDR3 DNA sequence: TGTGCCAGTAGTATGATTGGACAGGGTGCCAATCAGCCCCAGCATTTT. This encodes CASSMIGQGANQPQHF.